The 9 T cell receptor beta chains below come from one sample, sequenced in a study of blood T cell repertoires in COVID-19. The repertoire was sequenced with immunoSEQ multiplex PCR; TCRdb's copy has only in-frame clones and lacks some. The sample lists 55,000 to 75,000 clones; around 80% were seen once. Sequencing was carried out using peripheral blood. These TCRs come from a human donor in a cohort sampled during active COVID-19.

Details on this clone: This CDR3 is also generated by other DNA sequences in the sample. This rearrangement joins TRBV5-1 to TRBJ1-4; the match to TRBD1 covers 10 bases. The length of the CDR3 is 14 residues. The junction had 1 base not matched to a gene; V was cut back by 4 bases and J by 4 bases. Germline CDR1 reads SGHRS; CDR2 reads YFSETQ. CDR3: CASSRTGGNEKLFF. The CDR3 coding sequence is TGCGCCAGCAGCCGGACAGGGGGTAATGAAAAACTGTTTTTT.

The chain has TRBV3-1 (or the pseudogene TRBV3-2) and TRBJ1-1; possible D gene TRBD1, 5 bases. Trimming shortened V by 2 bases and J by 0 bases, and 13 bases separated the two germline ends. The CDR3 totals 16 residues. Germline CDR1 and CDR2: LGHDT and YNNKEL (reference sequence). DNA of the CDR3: TGTGCCAGCAGCCAAAGGGGTGTTAGTATGAACACTGAAGCTTTCTTT. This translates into CASSQRGVSMNTEAFF.

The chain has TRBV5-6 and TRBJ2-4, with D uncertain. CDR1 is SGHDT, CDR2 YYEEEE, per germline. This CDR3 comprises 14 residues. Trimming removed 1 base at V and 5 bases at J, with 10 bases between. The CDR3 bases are TGTGCCAGCAGCTTGATGGCAGGCCAAAACATTCAGTACTTC. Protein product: CASSLMAGQNIQYF.

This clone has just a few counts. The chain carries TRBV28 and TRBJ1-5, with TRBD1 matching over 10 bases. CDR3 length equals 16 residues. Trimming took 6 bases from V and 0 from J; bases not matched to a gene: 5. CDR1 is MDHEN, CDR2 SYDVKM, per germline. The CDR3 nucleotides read TGTGCCAGCAGAACCGACAGGGGGCCTAGCAATCAGCCCCAGCATTTT. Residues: CASRTDRGPSNQPQHF.

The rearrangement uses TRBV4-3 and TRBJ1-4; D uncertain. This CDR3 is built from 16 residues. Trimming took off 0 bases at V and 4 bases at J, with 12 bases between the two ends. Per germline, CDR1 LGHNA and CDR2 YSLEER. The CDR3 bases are TGCGCCAGCAGCCAAGATCATCTAGTTTTTAATGAAAAACTGTTTTTT. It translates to CASSQDHLVFNEKLFF.

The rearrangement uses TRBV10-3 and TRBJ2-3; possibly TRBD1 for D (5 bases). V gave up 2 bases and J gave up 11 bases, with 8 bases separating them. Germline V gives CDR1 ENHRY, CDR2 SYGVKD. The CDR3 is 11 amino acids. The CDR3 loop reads CAISEGRVQYF. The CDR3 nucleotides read TGTGCCATCAGTGAGGGCAGGGTGCAGTATTTT.

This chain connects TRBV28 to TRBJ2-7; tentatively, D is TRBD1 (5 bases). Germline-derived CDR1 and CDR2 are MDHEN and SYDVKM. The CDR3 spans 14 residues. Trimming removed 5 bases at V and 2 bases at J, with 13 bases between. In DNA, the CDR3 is TGTGCCAGCAGTACTACAGGTACCACCTACGAGCAGTACTTC. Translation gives CASSTTGTTYEQYF.

CDR3: CASSQEEQDNEQFF. The CDR3 bases are TGCGCCAGCAGCCAAGAGGAACAGGACAATGAGCAGTTCTTC. The chain couples TRBV4-3 to TRBJ2-1; tentative D call: TRBD1 (5 bases). V was cut by 0 bases and J by 5 bases, with 8 bases left in between. Germline V gives CDR1 LGHNA, CDR2 YSLEER. This CDR3 region has 14 residues.

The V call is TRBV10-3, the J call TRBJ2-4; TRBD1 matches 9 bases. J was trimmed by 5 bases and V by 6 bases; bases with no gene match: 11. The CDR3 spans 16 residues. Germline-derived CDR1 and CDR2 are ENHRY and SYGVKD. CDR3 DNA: TGTGCCATCAGCCGCCAGGCGGACAGGGGCCAAAACATTCAGTACTTC. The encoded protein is CAISRQADRGQNIQYF.